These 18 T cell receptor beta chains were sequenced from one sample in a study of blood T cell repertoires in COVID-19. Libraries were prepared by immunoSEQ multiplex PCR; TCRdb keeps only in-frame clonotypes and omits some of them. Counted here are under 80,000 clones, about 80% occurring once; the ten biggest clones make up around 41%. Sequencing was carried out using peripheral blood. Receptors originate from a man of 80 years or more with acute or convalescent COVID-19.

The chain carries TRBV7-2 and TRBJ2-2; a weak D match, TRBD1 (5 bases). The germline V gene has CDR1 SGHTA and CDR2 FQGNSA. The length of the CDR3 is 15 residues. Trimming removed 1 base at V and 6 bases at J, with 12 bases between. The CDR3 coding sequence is TGTGCCAGCAGCTTAGTAGGGGCTTGGGCCGGGGAGCTGTTTTTT. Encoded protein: CASSLVGAWAGELFF.

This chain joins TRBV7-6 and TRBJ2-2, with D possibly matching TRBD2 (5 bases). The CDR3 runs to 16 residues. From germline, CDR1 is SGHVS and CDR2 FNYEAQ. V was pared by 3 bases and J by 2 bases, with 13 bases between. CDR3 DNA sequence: TGTGCCAGCAGCTTGGGGAGAAGCCCAAACACCGGGGAGCTGTTTTTT. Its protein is CASSLGRSPNTGELFF.

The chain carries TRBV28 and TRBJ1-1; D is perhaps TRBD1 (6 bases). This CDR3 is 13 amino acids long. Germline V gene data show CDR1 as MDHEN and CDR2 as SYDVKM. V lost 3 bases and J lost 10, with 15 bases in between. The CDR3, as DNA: TGTGCCAGCAGTTTGGACAGCCCCCACGGAGCTTTCTTT. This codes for CASSLDSPHGAFF.

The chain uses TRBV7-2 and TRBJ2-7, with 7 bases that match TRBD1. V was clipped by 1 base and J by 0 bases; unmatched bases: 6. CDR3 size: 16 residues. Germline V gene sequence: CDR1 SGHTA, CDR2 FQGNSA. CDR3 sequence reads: CASSLGTGVPSYEQYF. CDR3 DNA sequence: TGTGCCAGCAGCTTAGGCACAGGGGTCCCCTCCTACGAGCAGTACTTC.

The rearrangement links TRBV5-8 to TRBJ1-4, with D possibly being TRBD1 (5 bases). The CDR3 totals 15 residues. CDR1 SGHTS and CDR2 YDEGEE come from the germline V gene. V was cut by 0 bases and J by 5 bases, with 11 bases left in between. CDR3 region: CASSLDGRANEKLFF. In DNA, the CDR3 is TGTGCCAGCAGCTTGGACGGCAGGGCCAATGAAAAACTGTTTTTT.

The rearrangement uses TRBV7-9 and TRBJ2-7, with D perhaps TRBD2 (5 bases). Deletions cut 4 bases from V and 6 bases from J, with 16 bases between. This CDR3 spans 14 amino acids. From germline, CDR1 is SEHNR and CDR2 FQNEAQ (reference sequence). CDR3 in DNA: TGTGCCAGCAGCTCCGACTACCGAGGAAGCGAGCAGTACTTC. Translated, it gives CASSSDYRGSEQYF.

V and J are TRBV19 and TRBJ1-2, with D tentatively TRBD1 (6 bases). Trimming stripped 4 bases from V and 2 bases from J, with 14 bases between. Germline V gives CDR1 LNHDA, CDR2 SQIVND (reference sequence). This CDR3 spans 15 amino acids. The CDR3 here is CASSKLGQMNYGYTF. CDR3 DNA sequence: TGTGCCAGTAGTAAGTTGGGACAAATGAACTATGGCTACACCTTC.

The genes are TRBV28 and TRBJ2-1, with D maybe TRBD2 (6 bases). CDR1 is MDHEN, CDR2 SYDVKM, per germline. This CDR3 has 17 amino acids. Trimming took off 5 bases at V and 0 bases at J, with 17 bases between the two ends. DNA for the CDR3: TGTGCCAGCAGTCCCCTTTCTTTTAGCGGCTCCTACAATGAGCAGTTCTTC. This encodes CASSPLSFSGSYNEQFF. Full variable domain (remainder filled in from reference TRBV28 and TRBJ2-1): DVKVTQSSRYLVKRTGEKVFLECVQDMDHENMFWYRQDPGLGLRLIYFSYDVKMKEKGDIPEGYSVSREKKERFSLILESASTNQTSMYLCASSPLSFSGSYNEQFFGPGTRLTVL.

The CDR3 DNA sequence: TGTGCCAGCAACCAATCCCCAGGGGCGCAGAGGCCACCCCTCCACTTT. Translation gives CASNQSPGAQRPPLHF. The chain is built from TRBV28 and TRBJ1-6; possibly TRBD1 for D (6 bases). The CDR3 is 16 residues long. Germline-derived CDR1 and CDR2 are MDHEN and SYDVKM. Trimming cost V 7 bases and J 11 bases, with 24 bases left between them.

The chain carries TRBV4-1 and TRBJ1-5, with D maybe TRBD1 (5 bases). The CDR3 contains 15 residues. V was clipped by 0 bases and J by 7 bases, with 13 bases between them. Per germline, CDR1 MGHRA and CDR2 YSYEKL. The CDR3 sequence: CASSQDRRGGQPQHF. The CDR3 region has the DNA TGCGCCAGCAGCCAAGATAGGAGGGGAGGGCAGCCCCAGCATTTT.

CDR3 nucleotide sequence: TGCGCCAGCAGCCCTGGACAGGGGATTTTAGATACGCAGTATTTT. Protein product: CASSPGQGILDTQYF. This chain connects TRBV5-1 to TRBJ2-3; 9 nucleotides align to TRBD1. Germline V gene sequence: CDR1 SGHRS, CDR2 YFSETQ. V shed 4 bases, J shed 5 bases, and the junction held 8 bases outside the gene matches. The CDR3 is 15 residues long.

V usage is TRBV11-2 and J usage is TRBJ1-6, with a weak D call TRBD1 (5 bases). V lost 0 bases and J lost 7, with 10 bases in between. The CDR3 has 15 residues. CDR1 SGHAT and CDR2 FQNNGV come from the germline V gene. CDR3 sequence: CASSLDWQGNSPLHF. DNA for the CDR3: TGTGCCAGCAGCTTAGATTGGCAGGGAAATTCACCCCTCCACTTT. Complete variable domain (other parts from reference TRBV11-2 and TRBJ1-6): EAGVAQSPRYKIIEKRQSVAFWCNPISGHATLYWYQQILGQGPKLLIQFQNNGVVDDSQLPKDRFSAERLKGVDSTLKIQPAKLEDSAVYLCASSLDWQGNSPLHFGNGTRLTVT.

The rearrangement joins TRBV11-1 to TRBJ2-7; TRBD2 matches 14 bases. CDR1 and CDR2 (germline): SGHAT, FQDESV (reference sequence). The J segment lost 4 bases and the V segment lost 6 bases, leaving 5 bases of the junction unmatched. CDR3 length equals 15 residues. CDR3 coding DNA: TGTGCCAGCAGTCCGGGACTAGCGGGAGAGTACGAGCAGTACTTC. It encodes CASSPGLAGEYEQYF.

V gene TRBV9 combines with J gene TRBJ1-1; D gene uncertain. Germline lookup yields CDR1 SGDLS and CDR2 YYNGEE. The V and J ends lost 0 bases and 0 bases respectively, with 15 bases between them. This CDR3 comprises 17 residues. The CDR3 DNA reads TGTGCCAGCAGCGTAGCAGGTTCTTATGCTATGAACACTGAAGCTTTCTTT. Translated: CASSVAGSYAMNTEAFF.

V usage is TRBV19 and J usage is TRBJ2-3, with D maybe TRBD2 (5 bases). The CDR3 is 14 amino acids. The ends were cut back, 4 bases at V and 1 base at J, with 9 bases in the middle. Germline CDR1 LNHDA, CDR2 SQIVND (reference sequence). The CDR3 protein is CASSTGSRTDTQYF. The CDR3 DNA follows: TGTGCCAGTAGTACGGGATCCCGCACAGATACGCAGTATTTT. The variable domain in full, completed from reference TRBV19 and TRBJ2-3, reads DGGITQSPKYLFRKEGQNVTLSCEQNLNHDAMYWYRQDPGQGLRLIYYSQIVNDFQKGDIAEGYSVSREKKESFPLTVTSAQKNPTAFYLCASSTGSRTDTQYFGPGTRLTVL.

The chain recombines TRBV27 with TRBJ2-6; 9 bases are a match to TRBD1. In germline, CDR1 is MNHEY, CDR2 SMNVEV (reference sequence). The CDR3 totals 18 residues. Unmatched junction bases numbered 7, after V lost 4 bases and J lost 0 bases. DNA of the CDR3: TGTGCCAGCAGTTCCCGGACAGGGGCTAGCTCTGGGGCCAACGTCCTGACTTTC. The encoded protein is CASSSRTGASSGANVLTF.

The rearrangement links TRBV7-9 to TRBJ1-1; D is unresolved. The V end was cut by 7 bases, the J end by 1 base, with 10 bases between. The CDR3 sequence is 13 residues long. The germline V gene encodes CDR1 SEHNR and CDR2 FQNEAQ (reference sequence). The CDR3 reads CASNLRENTEAFF. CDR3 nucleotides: TGTGCCAGCAACTTGAGGGAGAACACTGAAGCTTTCTTT.

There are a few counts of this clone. The CDR3 DNA is TGTGCCAGCAGAACAGGGGTTTCCTATGGCTACACCTTC. It is translated as CASRTGVSYGYTF. The chain uses TRBV12-3 or TRBV12-4 and TRBJ1-2; 7 bases are a match to TRBD1. Germline trimming cut 6 bases from V and 4 bases from J; bases unmatched to any gene: 5. The length of the CDR3 is 13 residues.